This entry lists 20 T cell receptor beta chains sequenced from one sample in a study of blood T cells in healthy people across ages. A second PCR, run for roughly 7 to 11 cycles, used a sample-barcoded 5' primer plus a J-beta primer mix. MiXCR, run by TCRdb on the 5' RACE reads, gives a single entry per CDR3 protein. The sample holds about 1,600,000 distinct CDR3 sequences, roughly 40% seen once. The sequencing sample was made of blood. The receptor set was obtained from a woman younger than 35 in good health.

The V and J genes are TRBV7-2 and TRBJ2-4, with D possibly being TRBD2 (6 bases). The ends were cut back, 4 bases at V and 1 base at J, with 17 bases in the middle. The CDR3 is made up of 17 amino acids. CDR1 and CDR2 (germline): SGHTA, FQGNSA. Here the CDR3 DNA reads TGTGCCAGCAGCTCCCTTCCACTAGCTCTCGCCAAAAACATTCAGTACTTC. Residues: CASSSLPLALAKNIQYF. Using reference TRBV7-2 and TRBJ2-4 for the parts outside the CDR3, the full variable domain is GAGVSQSPSNKVTEKGKDVELRCDPISGHTALYWYRQSLGQGLEFLIYFQGNSAPDKSGLPSDRFSAERTGGSVSTLTIQRTQQEDSAVYLCASSSLPLALAKNIQYFGAGTRLSVL.

The chain recombines TRBV11-1 with TRBJ2-3; 7 nucleotides align to TRBD2. Trimming removed 5 bases from V and 2 bases from J; junction bases left unmatched: 31. The CDR3 spans 23 residues. CDR1 and CDR2 (germline): SGHAT, FQDESV (reference sequence). CDR3: CASSANYPTRSVVAGESTDTQYF. CDR3 DNA: TGTGCCAGCAGCGCCAATTACCCAACCAGATCAGTTGTGGCGGGGGAATCCACAGATACGCAGTATTTT. Using reference TRBV11-1 and TRBJ2-3 for the parts outside the CDR3, the full variable domain is EAEVAQSPRYKITEKSQAVAFWCDPISGHATLYWYRQILGQGPELLVQFQDESVVDDSQLPKDRFSAERLKGVDSTLKIQPAELGDSAMYLCASSANYPTRSVVAGESTDTQYFGPGTRLTVL.

This clonotype has only a few counts. The J gene is TRBJ2-5, the V gene TRBV12-3 or TRBV12-4; D gene ambiguous. The CDR3 is made up of 15 amino acids. Trimming removed 6 bases at V and 0 bases at J, with 14 bases between. In DNA, the CDR3 is TGTGCCAGCAGCGCGCTCTCAGAGTACCAAGAGACCCAGTACTTC. Translating it yields CASSALSEYQETQYF.

This clonotype was seen many times. V is TRBV28 and J is TRBJ1-5, with no clear D. With 3 bases removed from V and 6 bases from J, the gap between germline ends came to 3 bases. The CDR3 has 11 amino acids. Germline V lookup: CDR1 MDHEN, CDR2 SYDVKM. CDR3 DNA sequence: TGTGCCAGCAGTTTTGGTCAGCCCCAGCATTTT. Protein product: CASSFGQPQHF.

The chain is built from TRBV5-1 and TRBJ1-4, with 7 nucleotides matching TRBD1. This CDR3 is built from 17 residues. Germline V lookup: CDR1 SGHRS, CDR2 YFSETQ. Trimming took 2 bases from V and 2 from J; bases not matched to a gene: 9. The CDR3 DNA reads TGCGCCAGCAGCTTCGTGGCAGGGGGGGTTACTAATGAAAAACTGTTTTTT. Translating gives CASSFVAGGVTNEKLFF. Using reference TRBV5-1 and TRBJ1-4 for the parts outside the CDR3, the full variable domain is KAGVTQTPRYLIKTRGQQVTLSCSPISGHRSVSWYQQTPGQGLQFLFEYFSETQRNKGNFPGRFSGRQFSNSRSEMNVSTLELGDSALYLCASSFVAGGVTNEKLFFGSGTQLSVL.

This clonotype was seen a handful of times. The chain couples TRBV3-1 to TRBJ2-4; D perhaps matches TRBD2 (5 bases). The end of the DNA aligns better with TRBJ2-5, so the J call may be wrong. CDR3 length: 14 amino acids. CDR1 is LGHDT, CDR2 YNNKEL, per germline (reference sequence). The CDR3 DNA sequence: TGTGCCAGCAGTCTAGCTCCGAGGGAGGAGACCCAGTACTTC. Its protein product is CASSLAPREETQYF.

This sequence joins TRBV20-1 and TRBJ1-2; 7 bases align to TRBD1. The CDR3 is made up of 15 amino acids. The V and J ends lost 3 bases and 2 bases, in that order; junction bases with no gene match: 9. The germline CDR1 and CDR2 sequences are DFQATT and SNEGSKA (reference sequence). The DNA of the CDR3 is TGCAGTGCTAGTGGGACAGCCGATTTGAACTATGGCTACACCTTC. Residues: CSASGTADLNYGYTF.

CDR3 DNA sequence: TGTGCCAGCAGTTTCCAGCGGGGGCTGGCCAATGAGCAGTTCTTC. It codes for CASSFQRGLANEQFF. This chain connects TRBV12-3 or TRBV12-4 to TRBJ2-1; 8 positions agree with TRBD2. V was clipped by 3 bases and J by 6 bases; unmatched bases: 7. This CDR3 spans 15 amino acids.

The chain carries TRBV3-1 and TRBJ2-1; D is ambiguous. Germline V gene data show CDR1 as LGHDT and CDR2 as YNNKEL (reference sequence). V lost 0 bases and J lost 14, with 11 bases in between. The CDR3 totals 12 residues. In nucleotides, the CDR3 is TGTGCCAGCAGCCAAGAGTCAGGAATGGAGTTCTTC. It translates to CASSQESGMEFF.

This clonotype was seen only a few times. This chain links TRBV7-2 with TRBJ2-1; 7 bases align to TRBD2. The CDR3 totals 19 residues. Germline V gives CDR1 SGHTA, CDR2 FQGNSA. The ends lost 0 bases at V and 3 bases at J; junction bases unmatched: 14. The CDR3 DNA is TGTGCCAGCAGCTTAGCTGGGGGACCCGAGGCTAGCGGCTACAATGAGCAGTTCTTC. Translated, it gives CASSLAGGPEASGYNEQFF.

The CDR3 protein is CASSLVKNADTQYF. CDR3 DNA: TGTGCCAGCAGTTTAGTTAAGAACGCAGATACGCAGTATTTT. This chain uses TRBV12-3 or TRBV12-4 with TRBJ2-3; D is ambiguous. The length of the CDR3 is 14 residues. V lost 1 base and J lost 4, with 9 bases in between.

The CDR3 spells CASSEGGTGANVLTF. In nucleotides, the CDR3 is TGTGCCAGCAGTGAAGGAGGGACTGGGGCCAACGTCCTGACTTTC. The chain carries TRBV6-4 and TRBJ2-6; perhaps TRBD2 as D (6 bases). The germline V gene has CDR1 MRHNA and CDR2 SNTAGT. This CDR3 is built from 15 residues. V lost 3 bases and J lost 2, with 8 bases in between.

The V call is TRBV7-8, the J call TRBJ1-5, with 11 bases that match TRBD1. With 2 bases clipped from V and 5 bases from J, the junction kept 11 bases outside the gene matches. The CDR3 consists of 18 residues. Germline V gene sequence: CDR1 SGHVS, CDR2 FQNEAQ. CDR3 amino acids: CASSLPPGQGVTDQPQHF. CDR3 bases: TGTGCCAGCAGCTTACCCCCGGGACAGGGGGTGACTGATCAGCCCCAGCATTTT.

This chain uses TRBV20-1 with TRBJ2-1; D is possibly TRBD1 or TRBD2 (5 bases each). Germline-derived CDR1 and CDR2 are DFQATT and SNEGSKA (reference sequence). Trimming took 5 bases from V and 6 from J, leaving 14 bases between them. The CDR3 is 13 amino acids. The DNA of the CDR3 is TGCAGTGCTGGGACCCCGCCCAGCAATGAGCAGTTCTTC. This encodes CSAGTPPSNEQFF.

This clonotype showed up just a few times. This chain links TRBV27 with TRBJ2-7; 8 bases are a match to TRBD2. The CDR3 totals 18 residues. From germline, CDR1 is MNHEY and CDR2 SMNVEV (reference sequence). V was clipped by 0 bases and J by 4 bases; unmatched bases: 14. The chain's CDR3 is CASSLSGVAGLVLYEQYF. CDR3 DNA sequence: TGTGCCAGCAGTTTATCGGGAGTAGCGGGGCTAGTATTATACGAGCAGTACTTC.

V and J are TRBV20-1 and TRBJ2-3; 11 bases are shared with TRBD2. The CDR3 covers 16 residues. The V gene's germline CDR1 is DFQATT and CDR2 SNEGSKA (reference sequence). Trimming removed 3 bases from V and 0 bases from J; junction bases left unmatched: 5. The CDR3 sequence: CSASGLAGPSTDTQYF. As DNA, the CDR3 is TGCAGTGCTAGCGGACTAGCGGGTCCGAGCACAGATACGCAGTATTTT.

For this clonotype: One base away lies a much larger clone, so this may be a sequencing read error. This CDR3 fails to terminate in the conserved phenylalanine or tryptophan, so it likely reflects a read error. The chain combines TRBV20-1 with TRBJ1-5; TRBD1 matches at 11 bases. The CDR3 runs to 13 residues. Germline CDR1 is DFQATT and CDR2 is SNEGSKA (reference sequence). The trim removed 5 bases at V and 4 bases at J, leaving 1 base unmatched. The CDR3 coding sequence is TGCAGTGCTTGGGACAGGGGGAATCAGCCCCAGCATGTT. As protein: CSAWDRGNQPQHV.

This chain links TRBV15 with TRBJ2-6; unclear D gene. The CDR3 contains 14 residues. Trimming took off 9 bases at V and 2 bases at J, with 11 bases between the two ends. Germline V gene lookup returns CDR1 LNHNV and CDR2 YYDKDF (reference sequence). The CDR3 spells CATVRHPGANVLTF. The CDR3 DNA reads as TGTGCCACTGTTCGTCATCCTGGGGCCAACGTCCTGACTTTC. Together with reference TRBV15 and TRBJ2-6, the CDR3 gives the full variable domain: DAMVIQNPRYQVTQFGKPVTLSCSQTLNHNVMYWYQQKSSQAPKLLFHYYDKDFNNEADTPDNFQSRRPNTSFCFLDIRSPGLGDTAMYLCATVRHPGANVLTFGAGSRLTVL.

The chain employs TRBV25-1 and TRBJ1-2; D is possibly TRBD1 (5 bases). Trimming stripped 1 base from V and 0 bases from J, with 24 bases between. CDR3 length: 20 residues. The germline gives CDR1 MGHDK, CDR2 SYGVNS. The CDR3 DNA sequence: TGTGCCAGCAGTGAATCGGGATTCCGGGACTCGGTCGGCGCTAACTATGGCTACACCTTC. It encodes CASSESGFRDSVGANYGYTF.

This clonotype came up a few times. The chain links TRBV30 to TRBJ1-4; possibly TRBD1 for D (6 bases). The V gene's germline CDR1 is GTSNPN and CDR2 SVGIG (reference sequence). The V gene lost 1 base and the J gene lost 8 bases, with 11 bases spanning the gap. CDR3 length: 13 amino acids. DNA for the CDR3: TGTGCCTGGAGTGGGCAGGGACAAGAAAAACTGTTTTTT. This encodes CAWSGQGQEKLFF.